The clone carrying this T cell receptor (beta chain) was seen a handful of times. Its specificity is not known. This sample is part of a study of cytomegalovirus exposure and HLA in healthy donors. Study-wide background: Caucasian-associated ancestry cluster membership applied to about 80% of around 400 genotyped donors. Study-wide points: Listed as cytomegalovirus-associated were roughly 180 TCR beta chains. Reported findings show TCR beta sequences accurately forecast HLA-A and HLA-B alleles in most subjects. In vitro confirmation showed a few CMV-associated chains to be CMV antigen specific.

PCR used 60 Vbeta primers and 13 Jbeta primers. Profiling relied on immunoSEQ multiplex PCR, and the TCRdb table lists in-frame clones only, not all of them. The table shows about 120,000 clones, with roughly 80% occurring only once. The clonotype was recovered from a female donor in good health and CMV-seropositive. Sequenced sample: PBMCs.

CDR3 sequence reads: CASSSPGVTLHF. The CDR3 bases are TGTGCCAGCAGTTCGCCAGGGGTCACCCTCCACTTT. The V gene is TRBV28, the J gene TRBJ1-6; D possibly corresponds to TRBD1 (6 bases). This CDR3 is built from 12 residues. Germline-derived CDR1 and CDR2 are MDHEN and SYDVKM. V lost 4 bases and J 14 bases, leaving 12 bases between the germline ends. Drawing the rest from reference TRBV28 and TRBJ1-6, the complete variable domain is DVKVTQSSRYLVKRTGEKVFLECVQDMDHENMFWYRQDPGLGLRLIYFSYDVKMKEKGDIPEGYSVSREKKERFSLILESASTNQTSMYLCASSSPGVTLHFGNGTRLTVT.